This TCR beta chain was sequenced during a study of Graves' ophthalmopathy and Graves' hyperthyroidism. RNA transcripts yielded amplified TCR beta CDR3 regions. First-round RT-PCR used HTBI primers; second-round multiplex PCR followed. Using its own MiXCR run on the multiplex PCR reads, TCRdb lists one record per CDR3 protein. The sample includes hundreds of thousands of distinct CDR3 sequences, roughly 21% of them seen just once. Germline V gene sequence: CDR1 SGHVS, CDR2 FQNEAQ. Trimming at V came to 4 bases and at J to 3 bases, leaving 11 bases not matched to a gene. The CDR3 has 18 amino acids. The sample holds many counts of this clonotype. Among the hyperthyroidism patients, all were newly diagnosed, aged 18 to 65, with under 2 months' duration.

The chain employs TRBV7-8 and TRBJ2-5; 13 positions agree with TRBD2. Sequencing was carried out using peripheral blood. The sequence derives from a woman aged 18 to 35 with stable Graves' hyperthyroidism. The CDR3 sequence: CASSWAEGLAGSEETQYF. The CDR3 DNA reads TGTGCCAGCAGCTGGGCGGAGGGACTAGCGGGATCCGAAGAGACCCAGTACTTC.